Included here is one T cell receptor (beta chain) sequence, with context. Antigen specificity is unknown. The data stem from a study of siplizumab effects on memory and regulatory T cells. Repertoires were generated with immunoSEQ multiplex PCR, while TCRdb's copy carries only in-frame clones and drops some. This sample has fewer than 130,000 clones, with more than 90% found just once. Broader study findings: Naive T cells apparently outstripped memory cells in diversity and seemed major alloresponse contributors. The authors could not assign a naive or memory phenotype to roughly 75-97% of proliferating CD4+ or CD8+ clones.

Sequencing used CD4+ T cells sorted from blood. The source of this sequence is a human donor in good health.

DNA of the CDR3: TGTGCCAGCAGCCTCGACCCGACAGGGCGGAACACTGAAGCTTTCTTT. Translated: CASSLDPTGRNTEAFF. The V gene is TRBV5-4, the J gene TRBJ1-1; TRBD1 agrees at 7 bases. This CDR3 is 16 amino acids long. The V gene end was trimmed by 4 bases and the J gene end by 1 base; junction bases not matched to a gene: 10. The V gene's germline CDR1 is SGHNT and CDR2 YYREEE (reference sequence).